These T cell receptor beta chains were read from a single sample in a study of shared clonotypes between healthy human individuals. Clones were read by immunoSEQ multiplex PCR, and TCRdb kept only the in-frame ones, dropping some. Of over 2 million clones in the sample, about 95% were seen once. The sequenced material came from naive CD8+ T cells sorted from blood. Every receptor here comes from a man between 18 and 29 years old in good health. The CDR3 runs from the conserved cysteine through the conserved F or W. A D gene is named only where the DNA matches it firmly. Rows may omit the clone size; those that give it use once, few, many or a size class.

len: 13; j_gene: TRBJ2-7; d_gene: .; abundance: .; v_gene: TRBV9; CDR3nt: TGTGCCAGCAGCCGGGGGAGCTCCTACGAGCAGTACTTC; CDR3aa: CASSRGSSYEQYF
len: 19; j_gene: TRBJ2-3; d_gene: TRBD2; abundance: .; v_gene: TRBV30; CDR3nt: TGTGCCTGCCCGAACCAACTAGCGGGAGTTGGGTCTAGCACAGATACGCAGTATTTT; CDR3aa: CACPNQLAGVGSSTDTQYF
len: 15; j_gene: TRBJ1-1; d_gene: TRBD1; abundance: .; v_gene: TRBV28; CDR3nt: TGTGCCAGCAGTCGGGACAGGGGGCGAGACACTGAAGCTTTCTTT; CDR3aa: CASSRDRGRDTEAFF
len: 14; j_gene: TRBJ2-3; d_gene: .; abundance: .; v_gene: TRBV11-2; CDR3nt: TGTGCCAGCAGCATGAAGACTAGCACAGATACGCAGTATTTT; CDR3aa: CASSMKTSTDTQYF
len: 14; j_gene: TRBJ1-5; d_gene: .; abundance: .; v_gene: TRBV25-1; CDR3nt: TGTGCCAGCAGTCCTACAGGAGGGGGTCAGCCCCAGCATTTT; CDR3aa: CASSPTGGGQPQHF
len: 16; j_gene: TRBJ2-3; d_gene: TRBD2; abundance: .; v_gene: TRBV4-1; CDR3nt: TGCGCCAGCAGCCAACAACCTAGCGGGGGCACAGATACGCAGTATTTT; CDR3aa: CASSQQPSGGTDTQYF
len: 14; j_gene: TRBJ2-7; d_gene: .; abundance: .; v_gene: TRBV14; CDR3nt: TGTGCCAGCAGCCAAGATCCGGCAAAAGGCGAGCAGTACTTC; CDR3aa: CASSQDPAKGEQYF
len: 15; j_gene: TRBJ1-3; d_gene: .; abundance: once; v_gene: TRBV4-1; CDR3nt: TGCGCCAGCAGTTCCCAGGTCAGCTCTGGAAACACCATATATTTT; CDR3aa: CASSSQVSSGNTIYF
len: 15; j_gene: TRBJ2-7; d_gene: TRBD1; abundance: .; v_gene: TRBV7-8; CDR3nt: TGTGCCAGCAGCTTAGGAAGACAGGGGGCCTACGAGCAGTACTTC; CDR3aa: CASSLGRQGAYEQYF
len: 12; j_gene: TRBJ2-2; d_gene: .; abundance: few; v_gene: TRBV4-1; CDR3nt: TGCGCCAGCAGCCCGAACACCGGGGAGCTGTTTTTT; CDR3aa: CASSPNTGELFF
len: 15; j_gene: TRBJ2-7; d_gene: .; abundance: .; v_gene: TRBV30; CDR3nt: TGTGCCTGGAGTGCCCCAGTGTCTTGGAAGTACGAGCAGTACTTC; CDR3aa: CAWSAPVSWKYEQYF
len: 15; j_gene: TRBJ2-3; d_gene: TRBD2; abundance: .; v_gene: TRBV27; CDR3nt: TGTGCCAGCAGACCAGGGACTAGCGGGGGAGATACGCAGTATTTT; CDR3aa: CASRPGTSGGDTQYF
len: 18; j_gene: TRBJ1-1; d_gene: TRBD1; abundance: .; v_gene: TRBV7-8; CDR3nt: TGTGCCAGCAGCCCCCTACCTCCGAGCGGGACAGGGAGGAGGGAAGCTTTCTTT; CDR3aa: CASSPLPPSGTGRREAFF
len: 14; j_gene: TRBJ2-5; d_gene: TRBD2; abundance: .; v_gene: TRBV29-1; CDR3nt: TGCAGCGTTGATGACTGGACTAGCATAGAGACCCAGTACTTC; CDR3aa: CSVDDWTSIETQYF
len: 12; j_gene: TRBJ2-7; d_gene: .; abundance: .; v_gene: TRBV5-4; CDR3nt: TGTGCCAGCAGTGAATGGGGCTACGAGCAGTACTTC; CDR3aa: CASSEWGYEQYF
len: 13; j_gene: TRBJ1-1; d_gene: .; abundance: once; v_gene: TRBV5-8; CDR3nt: TGTGCCAGCAGCTTGGAGGTGAACACTGAAGCTTTCTTT; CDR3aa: CASSLEVNTEAFF
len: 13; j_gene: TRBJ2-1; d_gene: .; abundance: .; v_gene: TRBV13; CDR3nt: TGTGCCAGCCGCTTGGGTGTGAACAATGAGCAGTTCTTC; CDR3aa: CASRLGVNNEQFF
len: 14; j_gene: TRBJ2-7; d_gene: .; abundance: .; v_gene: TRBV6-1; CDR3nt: TGTGCCAGCACCGGAGGGCAGGGGCGGTACGAGCAGTACTTC; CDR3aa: CASTGGQGRYEQYF
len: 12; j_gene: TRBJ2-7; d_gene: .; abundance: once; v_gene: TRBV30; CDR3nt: TGTGCCTGGAGTGTACTCGTTTACGAGCAGTACTTC; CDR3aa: CAWSVLVYEQYF
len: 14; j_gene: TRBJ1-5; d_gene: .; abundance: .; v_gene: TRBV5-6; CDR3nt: TGTGCCAGCAGCAGAAGCAGGGAAATCACGCCCCAGCATTTT; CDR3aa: CASSRSREITPQHF
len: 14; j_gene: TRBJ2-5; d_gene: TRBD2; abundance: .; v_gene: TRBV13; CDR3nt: TGTGCCAGCACCCTACGGGGGGGGGAAGAGACCCAGTACTTC; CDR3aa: CASTLRGGEETQYF
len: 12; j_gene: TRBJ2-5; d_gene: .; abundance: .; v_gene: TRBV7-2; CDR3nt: TGTGCCAGCAGCTCCATAGACTCGAAACAGTACTTC; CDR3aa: CASSSIDSKQYF
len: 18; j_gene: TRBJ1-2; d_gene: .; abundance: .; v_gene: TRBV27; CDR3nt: TGTGCCAGCAGTTTACTGGAGGCGAGGGGGGCAGGTATCTATGGCTACACCTTC; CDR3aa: CASSLLEARGAGIYGYTF
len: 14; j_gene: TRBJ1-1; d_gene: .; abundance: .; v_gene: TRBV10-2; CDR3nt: TGCGCCAGCAGACCAGGGGAGGGGTACACTGAAGCTTTCTTT; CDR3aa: CASRPGEGYTEAFF
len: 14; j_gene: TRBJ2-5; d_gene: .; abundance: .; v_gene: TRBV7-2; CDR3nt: TGTGCCAGCAGCTTAGTGGGTGGTAGTGAGACCCAGTACTTC; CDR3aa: CASSLVGGSETQYF
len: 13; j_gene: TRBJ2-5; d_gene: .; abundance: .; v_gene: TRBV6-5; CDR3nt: TGTGCCAGCAGTTACTCGATGTCGGGGACCCAGTACTTC; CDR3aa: CASSYSMSGTQYF
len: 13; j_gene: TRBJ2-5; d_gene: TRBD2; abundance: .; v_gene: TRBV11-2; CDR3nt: TGTGCCAGCAGTTTGCTAGCGGCAGAGGCCCAGTACTTC; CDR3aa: CASSLLAAEAQYF
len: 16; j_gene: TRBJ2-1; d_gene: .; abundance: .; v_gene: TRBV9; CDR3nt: TGTGCCAGCAGCGTAGGTCTAGGCGGGTCCTACAATGAGCAGTTCTTC; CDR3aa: CASSVGLGGSYNEQFF
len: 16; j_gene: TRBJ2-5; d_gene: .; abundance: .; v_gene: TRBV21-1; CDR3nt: TGTGCCAGCAGCAAAGCGGGCCGCGTCTCCAGAGAGACCCAGTACTTC; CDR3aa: CASSKAGRVSRETQYF
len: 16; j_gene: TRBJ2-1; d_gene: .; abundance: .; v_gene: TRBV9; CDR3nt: TGTGCCAGCAGCGTAGTTGGGGCAGTTTCCTACAATGAGCAGTTCTTC; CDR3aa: CASSVVGAVSYNEQFF
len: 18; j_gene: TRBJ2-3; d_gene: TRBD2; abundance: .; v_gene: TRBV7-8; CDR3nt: TGTGCCAGCAGCCCCTGGACTAGCGGGGGGGGATACACAGATACGCAGTATTTT; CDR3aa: CASSPWTSGGGYTDTQYF
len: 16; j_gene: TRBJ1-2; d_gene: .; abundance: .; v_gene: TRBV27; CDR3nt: TGTGCCAGCAGTCTCCTCCCTCTGGGGGGCGCCCATGGCTACACCTTC; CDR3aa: CASSLLPLGGAHGYTF
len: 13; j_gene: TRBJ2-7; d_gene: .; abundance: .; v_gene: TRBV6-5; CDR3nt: TGTGCCAGCAGTTACGGGGGTTCCTACGAGCAGTACTTC; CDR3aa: CASSYGGSYEQYF
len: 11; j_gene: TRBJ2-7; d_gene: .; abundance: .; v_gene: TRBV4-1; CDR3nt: TGCGCCAGCAGCCAAGGTTCCGAGCAGTACTTC; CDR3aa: CASSQGSEQYF
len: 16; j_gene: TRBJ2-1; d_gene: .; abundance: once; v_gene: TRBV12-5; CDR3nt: TGTGCTAGTGGCTGGGTGCCAGGGGTTGCCTACAATGAGCAGTTCTTC; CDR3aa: CASGWVPGVAYNEQFF
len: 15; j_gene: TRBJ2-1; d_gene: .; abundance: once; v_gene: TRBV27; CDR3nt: TGTGCCAGCAGTCTCAACAAGGACGGCGGCAATGAGCAGTTCTTC; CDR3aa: CASSLNKDGGNEQFF
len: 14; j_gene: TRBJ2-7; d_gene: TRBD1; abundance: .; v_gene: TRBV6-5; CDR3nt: TGTGCCAGCAGCCGGACAGGGGACTCCTACGAGCAGTACTTC; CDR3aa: CASSRTGDSYEQYF
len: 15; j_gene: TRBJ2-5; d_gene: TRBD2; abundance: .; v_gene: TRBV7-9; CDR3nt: TGTGCCAGCAGCTCGGGCGGGAGCGGCCAAGAGACCCAGTACTTC; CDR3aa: CASSSGGSGQETQYF
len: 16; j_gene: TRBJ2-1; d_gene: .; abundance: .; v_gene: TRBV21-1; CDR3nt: TGTGCCAGCAGCAAAGAGGCTAGCGGGAGGGGTAATGAGCAGTTCTTC; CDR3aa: CASSKEASGRGNEQFF
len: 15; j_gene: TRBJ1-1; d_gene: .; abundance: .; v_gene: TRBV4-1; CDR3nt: TGCGCCAGCAGCCAAGTAAGGGGTGGGTCCACTGAAGCTTTCTTT; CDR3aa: CASSQVRGGSTEAFF
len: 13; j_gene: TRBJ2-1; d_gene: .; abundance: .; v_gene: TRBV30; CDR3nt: TGTGCCTGGAGTGAGTTGTCCTACAATGAGCAGTTCTTC; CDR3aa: CAWSELSYNEQFF
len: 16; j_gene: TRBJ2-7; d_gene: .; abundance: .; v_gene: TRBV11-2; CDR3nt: TGTGCCAGCAGCTTAGTCGGGAGGACAGTCTCCTACGAGCAGTACTTC; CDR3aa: CASSLVGRTVSYEQYF
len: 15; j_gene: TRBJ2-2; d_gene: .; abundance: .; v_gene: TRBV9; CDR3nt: TGTGCCAGCAGCGTAGAACAGGGAGGGACCGGGGAGCTGTTTTTT; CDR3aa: CASSVEQGGTGELFF
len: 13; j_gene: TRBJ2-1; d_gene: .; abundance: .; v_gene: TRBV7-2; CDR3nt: TGTGCCAGCAGCCCTGAAAACAGAAATGAGCAGTTCTTC; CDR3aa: CASSPENRNEQFF
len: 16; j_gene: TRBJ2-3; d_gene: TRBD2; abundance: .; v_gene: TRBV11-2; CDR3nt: TGTGCCAGCAGCTACGGACTAGCGGGGGTCACAGATACGCAGTATTTT; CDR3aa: CASSYGLAGVTDTQYF
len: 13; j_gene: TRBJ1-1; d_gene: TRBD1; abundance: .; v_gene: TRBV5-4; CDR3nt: TGTGCCAGCAGCTTGGATGGACAGGGGGAAGCTTTCTTT; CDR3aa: CASSLDGQGEAFF
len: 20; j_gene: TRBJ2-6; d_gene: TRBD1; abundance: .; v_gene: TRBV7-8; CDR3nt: TGTGCCAGCAGCCTACGGGGGACAGGGGGCGCTAGGTCTGGGGCCAACGTCCTGACTTTC; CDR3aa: CASSLRGTGGARSGANVLTF
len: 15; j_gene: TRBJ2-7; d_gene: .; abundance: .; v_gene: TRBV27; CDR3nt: TGTGCCAGCAGTTTATCGGGACCCTTGCGATACGAGCAGTACTTC; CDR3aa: CASSLSGPLRYEQYF
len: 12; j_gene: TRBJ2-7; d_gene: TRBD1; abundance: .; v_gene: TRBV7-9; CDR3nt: TGTGCCAGCAGCCAGGGGGCCTACGAGCAGTACTTC; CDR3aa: CASSQGAYEQYF
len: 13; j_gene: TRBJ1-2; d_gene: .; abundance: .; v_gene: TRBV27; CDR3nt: TGTGCCAGCAGTAGGGTTGGGGATTCGGGCTACACCTTC; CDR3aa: CASSRVGDSGYTF
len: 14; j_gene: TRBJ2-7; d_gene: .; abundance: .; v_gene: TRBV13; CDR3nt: TGTGCCAGCAGCTTAGCAGGGAAGCACTACGAGCAGTACTTC; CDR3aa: CASSLAGKHYEQYF
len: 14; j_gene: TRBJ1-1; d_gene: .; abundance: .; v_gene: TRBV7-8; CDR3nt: TGTGCCAGCAGCTTATTGTCAGGGAACACTGAAGCTTTCTTT; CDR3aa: CASSLLSGNTEAFF
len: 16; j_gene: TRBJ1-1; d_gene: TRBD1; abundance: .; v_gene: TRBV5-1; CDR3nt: TGCGCCAGCAGCTGGACAGGGGCGTTGGAGAACACTGAAGCTTTCTTT; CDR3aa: CASSWTGALENTEAFF